The following is a T cell receptor beta chain sequence with its context. No antigen is known for it. This specimen comes from a study of a mutant IDH1 vaccine in newly diagnosed glioma. Time point given: week 35, safety follow-up. What each vaccine dose contained was 300 ug of mutant IDH1 20-mer peptide, accompanied by topical imiquimod. The vaccination schedule gave patients eight doses in weeks 1, 3, 5, 7, 11, 15, 19 and 23. Whole-study results and caveats: Pseudoprogression apparently lacked any relation to changes in top peripheral T cell clonotypes.

Produced via immunoSEQ multiplex PCR; TCRdb's table is partial and in-frame only. The sample carries 29,000 or so clones, around three quarters recorded once. This CDR3 is built from 13 residues. Germline V gives CDR1 KGHSH, CDR2 LQKENI. V was pared by 1 base and J by 1 base, with 4 bases between. The sequence came from a man between 45 and 60 years old with glioma. J is TRBJ1-1 and V is TRBV18, with D hard to call. Sequences were derived from PBMCs, sampled from a glioma patient whose treatment included an IDH1 peptide vaccine. CDR3 region: CASSPQQNTEAFF. Here the CDR3 DNA reads TGTGCCAGCTCACCACAACAGAACACTGAAGCTTTCTTT.